This T cell receptor (beta chain) was sequenced during a study of blood T cell repertoires in COVID-19. V trimming: 4 bases; J trimming: 6 bases; junction bases outside the gene matches: 4. The CDR3 spans 13 residues. The germline V gene has CDR1 MRHNA and CDR2 SNTAGT. In the original analysis: Estimates of nucleated cell counts were drawn from the amplification of reference gene primers. Here immunoSEQ multiplex PCR was the method, and the copy in TCRdb shows in-frame clones only, minus some. The DNA was the basis for D and trimming; V, J and clone size are from that table. The table includes roughly 180,000 clones, 82% detected once.

The rearrangement joins TRBV6-4 to TRBJ2-7; 9 positions match TRBD2. The sequenced sample consisted of PBMCs or T cells enriched from blood (not recorded which). The sequence was obtained from a man aged 50-60 years who had recovered from COVID-19. The CDR3 spells CASSVGLATEQYF. The CDR3 DNA follows: TGTGCCAGCAGTGTCGGACTAGCGACCGAGCAGTACTTC.